Listed here is a single T cell receptor beta chain. Antigen specificity is unknown. Between the trimmed V and J ends, which lost 10 bases and 1 base, there was a span of 13 bases. Germline CDR1 reads MNHEY; CDR2 reads SVGAGI. CDR3 size: 14 residues. These data belong to a study of cytomegalovirus exposure and HLA in healthy donors. Study conclusions and caveats: Most TCRs appeared rarely, but some public TCRs recurred in many donors. The study labeled 150 to 200 TCR beta chains cytomegalovirus-associated. Clusters of TCRs from the first cohort tended to co-occur in the 90 to 150 validation repertoires (as a later analysis found).

Data came from immunoSEQ multiplex PCR; TCRdb stores just in-frame clones and leaves some out. The table has about 40,000 clones, roughly 93% seen once. This chain links TRBV6-5 with TRBJ2-2; TRBD1 is a possible D gene (5 bases). The TCR was taken from a woman aged 18-29 years in good health and CMV-seronegative. The sample was PBMCs. CDR3: CATLGQGNTGELFF. The CDR3 region has the DNA TGTGCCACCTTGGGGCAGGGGAACACCGGGGAGCTGTTTTTT.